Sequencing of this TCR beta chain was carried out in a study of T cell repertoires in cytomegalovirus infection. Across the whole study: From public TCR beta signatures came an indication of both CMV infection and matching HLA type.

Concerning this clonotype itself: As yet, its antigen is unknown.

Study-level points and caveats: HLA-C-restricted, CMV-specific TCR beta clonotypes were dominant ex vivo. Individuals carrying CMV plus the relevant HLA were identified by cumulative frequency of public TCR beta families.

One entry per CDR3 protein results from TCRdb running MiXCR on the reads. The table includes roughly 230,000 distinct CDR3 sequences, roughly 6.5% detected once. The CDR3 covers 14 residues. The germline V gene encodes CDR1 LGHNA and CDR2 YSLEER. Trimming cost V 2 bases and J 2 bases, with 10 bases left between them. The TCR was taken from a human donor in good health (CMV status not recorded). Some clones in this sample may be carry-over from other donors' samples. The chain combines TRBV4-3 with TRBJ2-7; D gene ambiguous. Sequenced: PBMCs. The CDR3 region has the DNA TGCGCCAGCAGCCAAAGTCCTGACACCTACGAGCAGTACTTC. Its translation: CASSQSPDTYEQYF.